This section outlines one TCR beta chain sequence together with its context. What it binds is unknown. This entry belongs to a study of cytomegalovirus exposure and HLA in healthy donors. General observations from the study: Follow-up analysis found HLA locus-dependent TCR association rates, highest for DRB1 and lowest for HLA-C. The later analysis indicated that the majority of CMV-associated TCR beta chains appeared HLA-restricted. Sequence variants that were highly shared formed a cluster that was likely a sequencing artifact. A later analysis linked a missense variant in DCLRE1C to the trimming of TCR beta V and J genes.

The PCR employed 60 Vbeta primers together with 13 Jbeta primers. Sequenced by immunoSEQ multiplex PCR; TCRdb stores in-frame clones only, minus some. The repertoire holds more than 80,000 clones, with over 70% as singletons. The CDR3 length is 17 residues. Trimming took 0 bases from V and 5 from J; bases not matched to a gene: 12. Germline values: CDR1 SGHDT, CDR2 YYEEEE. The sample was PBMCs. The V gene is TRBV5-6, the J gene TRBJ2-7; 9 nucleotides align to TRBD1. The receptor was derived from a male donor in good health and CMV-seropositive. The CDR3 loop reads CASSLELTGGWENEQYF. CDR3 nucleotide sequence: TGTGCCAGCAGCTTGGAATTGACAGGGGGATGGGAGAACGAGCAGTACTTC.